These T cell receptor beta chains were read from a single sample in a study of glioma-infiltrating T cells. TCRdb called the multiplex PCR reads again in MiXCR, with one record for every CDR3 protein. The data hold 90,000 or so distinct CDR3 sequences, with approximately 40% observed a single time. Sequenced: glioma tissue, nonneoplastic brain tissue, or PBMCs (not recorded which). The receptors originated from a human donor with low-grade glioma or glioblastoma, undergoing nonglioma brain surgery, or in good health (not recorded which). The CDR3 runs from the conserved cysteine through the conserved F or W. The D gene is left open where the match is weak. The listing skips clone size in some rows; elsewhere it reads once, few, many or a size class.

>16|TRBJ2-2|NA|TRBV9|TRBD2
TGTGCCAGCAGCGTATGGGGGAGGGTGGACACCGGGGAGCTGTTTTTT
CASSVWGRVDTGELFF
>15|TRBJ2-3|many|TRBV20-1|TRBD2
TGCAGTGCGCGATCTTTCGGGGGGTTGATGGATACGCAGTATTTT
CSARSFGGLMDTQYF
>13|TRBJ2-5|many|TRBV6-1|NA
TGTGCCAGCAGGAAATTAGGGCAAGAGACCCAGTACTTC
CASRKLGQETQYF
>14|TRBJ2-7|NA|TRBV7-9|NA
TGCGCCAGCAGCTTCGCGGTCGGGAACTACGAGCAGTACTTC
CASSFAVGNYEQYF
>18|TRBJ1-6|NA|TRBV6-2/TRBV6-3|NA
TGTGCCAGCAGTTACTCGCGATCCGGGACATGGGGTAATTCACCCCCCCACTTT
CASSYSRSGTWGNSPPHF
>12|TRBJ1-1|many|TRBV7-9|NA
TGTGCCAGCAGCTTAGAAACGGGTTCGGCTTTCTTT
CASSLETGSAFF
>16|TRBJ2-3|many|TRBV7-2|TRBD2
TGTGCCAGCAGCTTAGGAAGCGGGAGGATGGCAGATACGCAGTATTTT
CASSLGSGRMADTQYF
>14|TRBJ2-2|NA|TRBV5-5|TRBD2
TGTGCCAGCAGCTTTGGGGGGGGCACCGGGGAGCTGTTTTTT
CASSFGGGTGELFF
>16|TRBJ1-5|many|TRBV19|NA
TGTGCCAGTAGTCCCATCGGGACGGCGTGGACTCAGCCCCAGCATTTT
CASSPIGTAWTQPQHF
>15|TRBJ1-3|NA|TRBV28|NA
TGTGCCAGCAGGGCTGAGGGGGGAAATGGAAACACCATATATTTT
CASRAEGGNGNTIYF
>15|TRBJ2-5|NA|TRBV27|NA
TGTGCCAGCAGTTTAGGATACACTAGCACAGAGACCCAGTACTTC
CASSLGYTSTETQYF
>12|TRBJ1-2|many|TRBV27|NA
TGTGCCAGCAGTCCCCAGGGATCGAGCTACACCTTC
CASSPQGSSYTF
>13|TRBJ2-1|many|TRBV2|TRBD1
TGTGCCAGCTTACGGGACAGGGGAGGTGAGCAGTTCTTC
CASLRDRGGEQFF
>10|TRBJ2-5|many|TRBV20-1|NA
TGCAGTGCGACACGGGAGACCCAGTACTTC
CSATRETQYF
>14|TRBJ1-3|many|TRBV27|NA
TGTGCCAGCAGTAACCGGGGGCCCGGAAACACCATATATTTT
CASSNRGPGNTIYF
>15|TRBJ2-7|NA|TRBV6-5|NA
TGTGCCAGCACCCCCAAACTGGCGGCTAGCTACGAGCAGTACTTC
CASTPKLAASYEQYF
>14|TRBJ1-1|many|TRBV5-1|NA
TGCGCCAGCAGCTCGCAGGGAGGGGGCACTGAAGCTTTCTTT
CASSSQGGGTEAFF
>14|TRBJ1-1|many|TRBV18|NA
TGTGCCAGCTCACCTCAGTCTTATTGGACTGAAGCTTTCTTT
CASSPQSYWTEAFF